This T cell receptor beta chain is from a study of OX40 agonist ivuxolimab in advanced cancers. Study summary: Hepatocellular carcinoma, melanoma, renal cell or head and neck cancer was diagnosed in the dose-escalation patients.

TCRdb's table, derived via immunoSEQ multiplex PCR, lists solely in-frame clones and lacks some. This sample has about 89,000 clones; approximately 91% occur once, and the top ten carry roughly 0.64%. Excluded were patients having autoimmune disease history or systemic immunosuppression. Germline V CDR1 and CDR2: MNHEY, SMNVEV (reference sequence). The CDR3 has 15 amino acids. The V end was cut by 5 bases, the J end by 8 bases, with 18 bases between. Source: CD4+ or CD8+ T cells sorted from blood, taken in a trial of the OX40 agonist ivuxolimab. The gene calls are TRBV27 and TRBJ1-4, with a possible D match to TRBD1 (6 bases). This TCR was recovered from an adult with an advanced solid tumor such as melanoma, head and neck, liver or kidney cancer. The CDR3 loop is CASSLYRAGEEKLFF. For the CDR3, the DNA is TGTGCCAGCAGTCTTTACAGGGCGGGGGAGGAAAAACTGTTTTTT.